This TCR beta chain emerged from a study of cytomegalovirus exposure and HLA in healthy donors. About the study: Around 190 million T cells yielded approximately 100 million unique TCR beta sequences, as an earlier analysis found. Study-level points and caveats: A prior analysis recorded that most TCR beta V segments were productive about 87% or about 30% of the time. Most CMV-associated TCR beta chains appeared HLA-restricted in a later analysis.

This CDR3 comprises 15 residues. CDR1 and CDR2 (germline): KGHSH, LQKENI. The junction had 9 bases not matched to a gene; V was cut back by 5 bases and J by 6 bases. PCR involved 60 Vbeta and 13 Jbeta primers. Sequencing was performed with immunoSEQ multiplex PCR; in TCRdb, only in-frame clones are kept and a portion is missing. Here the sample spans fewer than 85,000 clones, about 75% being singletons. About this clone: What it binds is not known.

Sequencing input: PBMCs. The chain joins TRBV18 to TRBJ1-4; 7 bases map to TRBD1. This sequence was found in a man aged 60 to 75 in good health and CMV-seropositive. The CDR3 protein is CASSTYRGDDEKLFF. The CDR3 nucleotides read TGTGCCAGCTCAACCTACAGGGGTGATGATGAAAAACTGTTTTTT.